The 6 T cell receptor beta chains listed next were all sequenced from one sample in a study of cytomegalovirus exposure and HLA in healthy donors. With 60 Vbeta and 13 Jbeta primers, the PCR was carried out. Some clones are missing from TCRdb's copy, which holds only in-frame ones; the method was immunoSEQ multiplex PCR. The sample lists roughly 100,000 clones; 75% to 85% were seen once. The sequencing input was PBMCs. Every receptor here comes from a man aged 30 to 39 in good health and CMV-seronegative.

With respect to this clone: Different DNA sequences within this sample yield the same CDR3. The chain carries TRBV7-9 and TRBJ2-7; no clear D gene. V lost 3 bases and J 3 bases, leaving 6 bases between the germline ends. CDR3 length: 12 amino acids. The V gene's germline CDR1 is SEHNR and CDR2 FQNEAQ (reference sequence). The CDR3 reads CASSFSGYEQYF. In DNA form, the CDR3 reads TGTGCCAGCAGCTTCAGTGGCTACGAGCAGTACTTC.

The chain recombines TRBV6-5 with TRBJ1-5, with 9 positions matching TRBD1. The trim removed 2 bases at V and 6 bases at J, leaving 5 bases unmatched. CDR1 and CDR2 from the germline V gene are MNHEY and SVGAGI. The CDR3 spans 15 residues. The CDR3: CASSYTTGGGQPQHF. CDR3 nucleotides: TGTGCCAGCAGTTACACAACAGGGGGCGGTCAGCCCCAGCATTTT.

The V and J genes are TRBV7-9 and TRBJ2-5, with 12 bases aligning to TRBD1. There are 16 residues in the CDR3. V lost 5 bases and J lost 1; bases outside the gene matches: 5. The germline gives CDR1 SEHNR, CDR2 FQNEAQ (reference sequence). The CDR3 is CASSLGTGGPQETQYF. The CDR3, as DNA: TGTGCCAGCAGCCTCGGGACAGGGGGCCCCCAAGAGACCCAGTACTTC.

The chain combines TRBV5-1 with TRBJ1-1, with TRBD1 matching over 11 bases. The germline CDR1 and CDR2 sequences are SGHRS and YFSETQ. The CDR3 has 14 residues. Unmatched junction bases numbered 3, after V lost 3 bases and J lost 5 bases. The CDR3 DNA reads TGCGCCAGCAGCTCCGGACAGGGGGCGACTGAAGCTTTCTTT. Amino acid sequence: CASSSGQGATEAFF. The whole variable domain, filled in from reference TRBV5-1 and TRBJ1-1, reads KAGVTQTPRYLIKTRGQQVTLSCSPISGHRSVSWYQQTPGQGLQFLFEYFSETQRNKGNFPGRFSGRQFSNSRSEMNVSTLELGDSALYLCASSSGQGATEAFFGQGTRLTVV.

This clone was observed a few times. Here the CDR3 DNA reads TGTGCCAGTAGCCTTAACAGGTATAGCAATCAGCCCCAGCATTTT. Translating gives CASSLNRYSNQPQHF. This sequence joins TRBV19 and TRBJ1-5, with D possibly TRBD1 on 5 matching bases. CDR1 is LNHDA and CDR2 is SQIVND in the germline V gene (reference sequence). The germline V and J ends were trimmed by 6 bases and 0 bases, with 12 bases remaining between them. CDR3 size: 15 residues.

The chain links TRBV6-5 to TRBJ1-1; the D gene is possibly TRBD1 (6 bases). Deletions cut 1 base from V and 5 bases from J, with 11 bases between. Per germline, CDR1 MNHEY and CDR2 SVGAGI. This CDR3 has 14 residues. CDR3 protein: CASSYLRGGTEAFF. The CDR3 bases are TGTGCCAGCAGTTACTTGAGGGGGGGGACTGAAGCTTTCTTT.